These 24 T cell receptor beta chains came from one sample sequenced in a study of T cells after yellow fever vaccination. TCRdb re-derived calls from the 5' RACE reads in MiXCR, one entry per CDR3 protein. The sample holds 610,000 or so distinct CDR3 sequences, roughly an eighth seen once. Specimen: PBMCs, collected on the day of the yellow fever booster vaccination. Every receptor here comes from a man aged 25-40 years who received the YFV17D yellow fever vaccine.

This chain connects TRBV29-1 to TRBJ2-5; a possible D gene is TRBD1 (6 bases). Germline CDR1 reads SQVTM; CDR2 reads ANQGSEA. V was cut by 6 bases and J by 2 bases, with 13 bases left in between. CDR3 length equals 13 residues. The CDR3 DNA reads TGCAGCGTGCAAGGGGGACGTCAAGAGACCCAGTACTTC. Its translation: CSVQGGRQETQYF.

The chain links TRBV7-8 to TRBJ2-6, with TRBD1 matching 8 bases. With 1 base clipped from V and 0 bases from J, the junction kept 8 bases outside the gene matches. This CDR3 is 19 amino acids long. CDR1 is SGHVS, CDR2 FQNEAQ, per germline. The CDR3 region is CASSLVVGQVNSGANVLTF. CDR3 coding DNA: TGTGCCAGCAGCTTAGTTGTGGGACAGGTTAACTCTGGGGCCAACGTCCTGACTTTC.

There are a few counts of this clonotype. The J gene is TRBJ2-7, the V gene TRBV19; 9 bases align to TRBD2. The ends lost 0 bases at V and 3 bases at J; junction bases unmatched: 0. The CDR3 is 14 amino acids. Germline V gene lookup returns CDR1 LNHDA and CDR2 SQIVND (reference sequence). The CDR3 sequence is CASSIDSGGYEQYF. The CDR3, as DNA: TGTGCCAGTAGTATAGATAGCGGGGGCTACGAGCAGTACTTC.

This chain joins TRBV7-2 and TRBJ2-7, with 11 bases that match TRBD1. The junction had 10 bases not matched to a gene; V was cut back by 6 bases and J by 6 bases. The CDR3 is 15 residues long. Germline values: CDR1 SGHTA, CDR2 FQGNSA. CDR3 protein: CASRASGTGGSEQYF. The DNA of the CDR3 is TGTGCCAGCAGAGCGTCCGGGACAGGGGGAAGCGAGCAGTACTTC.

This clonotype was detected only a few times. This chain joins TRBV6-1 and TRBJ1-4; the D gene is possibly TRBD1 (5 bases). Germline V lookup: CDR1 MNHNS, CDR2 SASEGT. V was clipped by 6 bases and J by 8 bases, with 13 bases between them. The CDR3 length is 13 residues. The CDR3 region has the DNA TGTGCCAGCAGCTCCCCGGGACTAGAAAAACTGTTTTTT. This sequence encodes CASSSPGLEKLFF.

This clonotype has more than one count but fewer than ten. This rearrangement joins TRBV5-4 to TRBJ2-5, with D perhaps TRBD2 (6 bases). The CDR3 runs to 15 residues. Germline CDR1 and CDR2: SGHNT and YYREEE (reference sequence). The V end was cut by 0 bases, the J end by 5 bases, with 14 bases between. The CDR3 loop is CASSLVEAGSETQYF. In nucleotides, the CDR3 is TGTGCCAGCAGCTTGGTTGAAGCGGGCAGTGAGACCCAGTACTTC.

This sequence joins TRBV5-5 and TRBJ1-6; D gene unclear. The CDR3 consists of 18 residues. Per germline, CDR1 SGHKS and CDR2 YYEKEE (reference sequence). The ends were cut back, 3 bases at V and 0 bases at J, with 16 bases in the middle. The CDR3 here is CASSYRTGRSSYNSPLHF. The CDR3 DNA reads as TGTGCCAGCAGCTACCGGACGGGAAGGAGCTCCTATAATTCACCCCTCCACTTT.

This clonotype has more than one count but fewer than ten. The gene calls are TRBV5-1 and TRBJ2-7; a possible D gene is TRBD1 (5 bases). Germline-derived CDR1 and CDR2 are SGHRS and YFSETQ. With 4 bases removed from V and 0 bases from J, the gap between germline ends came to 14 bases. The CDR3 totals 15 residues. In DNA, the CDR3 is TGCGCCAGCAGCAAAGAGGACACATACTCCTACGAGCAGTACTTC. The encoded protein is CASSKEDTYSYEQYF.

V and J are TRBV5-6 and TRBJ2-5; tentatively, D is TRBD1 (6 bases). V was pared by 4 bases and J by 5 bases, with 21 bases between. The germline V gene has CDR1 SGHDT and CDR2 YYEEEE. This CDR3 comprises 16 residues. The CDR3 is CASSPFDRPTAETQYF. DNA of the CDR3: TGTGCCAGCAGCCCCTTCGACAGGCCCACGGCGGAGACCCAGTACTTC.

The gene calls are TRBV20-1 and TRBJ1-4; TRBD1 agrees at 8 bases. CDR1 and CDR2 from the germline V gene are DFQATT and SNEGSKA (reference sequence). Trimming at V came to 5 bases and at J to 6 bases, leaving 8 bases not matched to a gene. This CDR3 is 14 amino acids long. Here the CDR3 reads CSADPGQADEKLFF. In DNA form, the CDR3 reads TGCAGTGCTGACCCGGGACAGGCTGATGAAAAACTGTTTTTT.

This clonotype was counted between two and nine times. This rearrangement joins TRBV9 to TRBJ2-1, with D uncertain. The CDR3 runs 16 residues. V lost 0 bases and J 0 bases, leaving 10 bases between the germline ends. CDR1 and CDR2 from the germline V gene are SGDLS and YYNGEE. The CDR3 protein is CASSVVYSSSYNEQFF. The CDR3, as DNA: TGTGCCAGCAGCGTAGTCTACAGTTCCTCCTACAATGAGCAGTTCTTC.

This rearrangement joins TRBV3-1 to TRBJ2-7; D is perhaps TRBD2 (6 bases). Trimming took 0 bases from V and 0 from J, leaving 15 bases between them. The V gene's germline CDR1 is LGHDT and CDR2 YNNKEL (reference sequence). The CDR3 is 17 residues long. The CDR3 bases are TGTGCCAGCAGCCAAGATAACAACGGGGGAATCTCCTACGAGCAGTACTTC. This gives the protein CASSQDNNGGISYEQYF.

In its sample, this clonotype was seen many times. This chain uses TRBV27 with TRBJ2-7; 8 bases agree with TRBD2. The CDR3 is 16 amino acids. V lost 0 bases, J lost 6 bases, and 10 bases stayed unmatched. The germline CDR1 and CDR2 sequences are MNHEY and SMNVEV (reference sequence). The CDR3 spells CASSLSGSGRAVEQYF. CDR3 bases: TGTGCCAGCAGTTTATCGGGGTCCGGGAGGGCCGTCGAGCAGTACTTC.

The CDR3 bases are TGTGCCAGCAGCTTAGGTTCTAGCGGGGACAATGAGCAGTTCTTC. Translating gives CASSLGSSGDNEQFF. This sequence joins TRBV7-3 and TRBJ2-1; 9 bases are shared with TRBD2. The CDR3 sequence is 15 residues long. V was pared by 2 bases and J by 5 bases, with 4 bases of the junction left unmatched. Germline V gene data show CDR1 as SGHTA and CDR2 as FQGTGA.

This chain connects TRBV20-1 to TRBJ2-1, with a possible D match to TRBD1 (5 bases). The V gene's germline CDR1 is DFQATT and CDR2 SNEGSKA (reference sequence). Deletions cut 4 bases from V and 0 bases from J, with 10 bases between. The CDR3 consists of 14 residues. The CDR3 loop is CSATGLNSYNEQFF. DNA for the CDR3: TGCAGTGCTACAGGGTTAAACTCCTACAATGAGCAGTTCTTC.

CDR3 bases: TGTGCCAGCAGCCTCGGGCCCGCCCCCGCCCAAGAGACCCAGTACTTC. It yields the protein CASSLGPAPAQETQYF. The genes are TRBV5-4 and TRBJ2-5; D not certain. Trimming stripped 4 bases from V and 1 base from J, with 17 bases between. Looked up from germline, CDR1 is SGHNT and CDR2 is YYREEE (reference sequence). The CDR3 loop spans 16 amino acids.

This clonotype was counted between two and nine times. CDR3 sequence: CASSRDFRETQYF. CDR3 sequence (DNA): TGTGCCAGCAGCAGGGACTTTCGCGAGACCCAGTACTTC. The rearrangement joins TRBV7-7 to TRBJ2-5; tentative D call: TRBD2 (6 bases). The CDR3 contains 13 residues. V was shortened by 5 bases and J by 5 bases, with 12 bases between the two germline ends. Germline V CDR1 and CDR2: SSHAT, FNYEAQ (reference sequence). The full variable domain, completed using reference TRBV7-7 and TRBJ2-5, is GAGVSQSPRYKVTKRGQDVTLRCDPISSHATLYWYQQALGQGPEFLTYFNYEAQPDKSGLPSDRFSAERPEGSISTLTIQRTEQRDSAMYRCASSRDFRETQYFGPGTRLLVL.

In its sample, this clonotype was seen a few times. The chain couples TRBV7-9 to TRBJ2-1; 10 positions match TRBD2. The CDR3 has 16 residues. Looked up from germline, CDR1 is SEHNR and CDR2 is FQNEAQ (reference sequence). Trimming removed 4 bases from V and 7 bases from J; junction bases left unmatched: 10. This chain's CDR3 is CASSSGAGGPGNEQFF. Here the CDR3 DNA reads TGTGCCAGCAGCTCGGGAGCGGGAGGGCCGGGAAATGAGCAGTTCTTC.

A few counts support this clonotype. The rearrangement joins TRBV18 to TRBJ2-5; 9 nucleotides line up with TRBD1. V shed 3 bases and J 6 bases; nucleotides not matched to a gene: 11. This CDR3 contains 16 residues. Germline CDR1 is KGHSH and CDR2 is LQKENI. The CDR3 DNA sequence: TGTGCCAGCTCACCTTCGGACAGGGGACCCCAGAAGACCCAGTACTTC. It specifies CASSPSDRGPQKTQYF.

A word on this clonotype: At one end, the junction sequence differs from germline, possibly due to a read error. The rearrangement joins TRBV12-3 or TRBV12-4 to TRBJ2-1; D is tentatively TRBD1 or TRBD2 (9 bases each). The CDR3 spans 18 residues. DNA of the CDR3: TGTGCCAGCACCAATACAGGGGGCGGCGCGGGAGGGTACAATAAGCAGTTCTTC. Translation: CASTNTGGGAGGYNKQFF.

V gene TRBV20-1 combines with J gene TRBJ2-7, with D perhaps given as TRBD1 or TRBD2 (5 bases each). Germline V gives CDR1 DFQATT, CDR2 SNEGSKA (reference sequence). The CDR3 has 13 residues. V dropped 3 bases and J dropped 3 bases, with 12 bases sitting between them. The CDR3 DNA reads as TGCAGTGCTAGGGTAGGGGAGCTCTACGAGCAGTACTTC. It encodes CSARVGELYEQYF.

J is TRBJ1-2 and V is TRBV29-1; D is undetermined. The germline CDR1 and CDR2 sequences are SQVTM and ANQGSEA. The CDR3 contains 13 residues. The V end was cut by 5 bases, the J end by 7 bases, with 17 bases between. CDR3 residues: CSVLDPRFGGYTF. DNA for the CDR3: TGCAGCGTTTTGGACCCACGATTCGGTGGCTACACCTTC.

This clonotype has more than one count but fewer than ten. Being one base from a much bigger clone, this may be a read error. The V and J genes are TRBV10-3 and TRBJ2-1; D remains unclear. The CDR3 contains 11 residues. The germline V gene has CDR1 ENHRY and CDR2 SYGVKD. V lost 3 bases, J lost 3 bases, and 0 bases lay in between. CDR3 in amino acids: CAISDYNEQFF. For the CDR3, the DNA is TGTGCCATCAGTGACTACAATGAGCAGTTCTTC.

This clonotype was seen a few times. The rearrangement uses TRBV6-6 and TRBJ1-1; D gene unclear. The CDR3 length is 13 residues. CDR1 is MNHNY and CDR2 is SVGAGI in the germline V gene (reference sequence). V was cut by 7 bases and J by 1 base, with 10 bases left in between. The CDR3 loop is CASTVDGNTEAFF. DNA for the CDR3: TGTGCCAGCACCGTAGACGGGAACACTGAAGCTTTCTTT.